A single sample gave rise to the 13 T cell receptor beta chains below, sequenced in a study of blood T cell repertoires in COVID-19. The table came from immunoSEQ multiplex PCR; TCRdb's copy has only in-frame clones and leaves some out. Seen here are hundreds of thousands of clones, approximately 83% observed once, and the top ten hold roughly 1.2%. Specimen: peripheral blood. The receptors were sampled from a woman in her twenties or thirties with COVID-19, enrolled during active disease.

This clone was recorded once. The chain combines TRBV7-9 with TRBJ1-1; D might be TRBD1 (6 bases). This CDR3 spans 13 amino acids. V lost 4 bases and J lost 7, with 13 bases in between. CDR1 is SEHNR, CDR2 FQNEAQ, per germline (reference sequence). The CDR3 region is CASSSRTAFEAFF. CDR3 in DNA: TGTGCCAGCAGCTCACGGACAGCCTTTGAAGCTTTCTTT.

This clone has just a few counts. This chain connects TRBV5-1 to TRBJ2-5; 7 bases line up with TRBD1. The ends lost 0 bases at V and 5 bases at J; junction bases unmatched: 7. The CDR3 consists of 15 residues. The V gene's germline CDR1 is SGHRS and CDR2 YFSETQ. CDR3 DNA sequence: TGCGCCAGCAGCTTGGGACAGGGTGGATGGGAGACCCAGTACTTC. Its translation is CASSLGQGGWETQYF.

The CDR3 bases are TGTGCCAGCAGCGTATCAGGGGGAGGTTACGAGCAGTACTTC. As protein: CASSVSGGGYEQYF. The chain employs TRBV9 and TRBJ2-7; weak D call: TRBD1 (7 bases). CDR1 SGDLS and CDR2 YYNGEE come from the germline V gene. V shed 1 base and J shed 4 bases, with 12 bases lying between them. The CDR3 contains 14 residues.

The chain carries TRBV6-1 and TRBJ2-2; 8 bases are a match to TRBD2. CDR1 is MNHNS, CDR2 SASEGT, per germline. The CDR3 spans 15 residues. V lost 3 bases to trimming and J lost 16 bases; unmatched junction nucleotides: 16. The CDR3 bases are TGTGCCAGCAGTGAGGGGGGACTAGTCATACCTCGGGGGTTTTTT. Its translation: CASSEGGLVIPRGFF.

The table lists this clone with a few counts. This sequence joins TRBV3-1 (or the pseudogene TRBV3-2) and TRBJ1-1, with TRBD1 matching 8 bases. The V and J ends lost 0 bases and 6 bases, in that order; junction bases with no gene match: 6. CDR3 length equals 15 residues. Germline V gene lookup returns CDR1 LGHDT and CDR2 YNNKEL (reference sequence). The CDR3 loop reads CASSQEYGRGPEAFF. In nucleotides, the CDR3 is TGTGCCAGCAGCCAAGAGTATGGCAGGGGGCCTGAAGCTTTCTTT.

The V and J genes are TRBV7-2 and TRBJ2-3, with 13 positions matching TRBD2. V dropped 5 bases and J dropped 2; count of bases not matched to a gene: 13. CDR1 and CDR2 (germline): SGHTA, FQGNSA. The CDR3 is 19 residues long. CDR3 residues: CASSPSPLTSGRATDTQYF. The CDR3 nucleotides read TGTGCCAGCAGCCCCTCGCCCCTAACTAGCGGGAGGGCCACAGATACGCAGTATTTT. Using reference TRBV7-2 and TRBJ2-3 for the parts outside the CDR3, the full variable domain is GAGVSQSPSNKVTEKGKDVELRCDPISGHTALYWYRQSLGQGLEFLIYFQGNSAPDKSGLPSDRFSAERTGGSVSTLTIQRTQQEDSAVYLCASSPSPLTSGRATDTQYFGPGTRLTVL.

The rearrangement joins TRBV7-6 to TRBJ2-5; D uncertain. From germline, CDR1 is SGHVS and CDR2 FNYEAQ. This CDR3 contains 15 residues. With 2 bases removed from V and 2 bases from J, the gap between germline ends came to 12 bases. Here the CDR3 DNA reads TGTGCCAGCAGCTTAAACTTTCTTCCACAAGAGACCCAGTACTTC. It yields the protein CASSLNFLPQETQYF.

This clone was detected once. This sequence joins TRBV19 and TRBJ1-2; D gene ambiguous. CDR1 and CDR2 (germline): LNHDA, SQIVND (reference sequence). V was shortened by 7 bases and J by 2 bases, with 8 bases between the two germline ends. This CDR3 has 12 amino acids. CDR3 sequence reads: CASNDGNYGYTF. CDR3 nucleotide sequence: TGTGCCAGTAACGACGGGAACTATGGCTACACCTTC. Variable domain in full (rest from reference TRBV19 and TRBJ1-2): DGGITQSPKYLFRKEGQNVTLSCEQNLNHDAMYWYRQDPGQGLRLIYYSQIVNDFQKGDIAEGYSVSREKKESFPLTVTSAQKNPTAFYLCASNDGNYGYTFGSGTRLTVV.

The chain is built from TRBV9 and TRBJ2-1, with TRBD2 as a possible D gene (6 bases). Trimming took 2 bases from V and 6 from J, leaving 15 bases between them. Germline CDR1 SGDLS, CDR2 YYNGEE. The CDR3 has 15 residues. The CDR3 is CASSVGTGEINEQFF. CDR3 bases: TGTGCCAGCAGCGTTGGGACGGGAGAAATCAATGAGCAGTTCTTC.

J is TRBJ2-3 and V is TRBV7-2; the match to TRBD2 covers 10 bases. Unmatched junction bases numbered 6, after V lost 3 bases and J lost 6 bases. CDR1 and CDR2 (germline): SGHTA, FQGNSA. This CDR3 spans 15 amino acids. CDR3 sequence (DNA): TGTGCCAGCAGCTTTCAAAGCGGGAGGGGGGATACGCAGTATTTT. Its protein product is CASSFQSGRGDTQYF. Full variable domain (outside the CDR3, taken from reference TRBV7-2 and TRBJ2-3): GAGVSQSPSNKVTEKGKDVELRCDPISGHTALYWYRQSLGQGLEFLIYFQGNSAPDKSGLPSDRFSAERTGGSVSTLTIQRTQQEDSAVYLCASSFQSGRGDTQYFGPGTRLTVL.

V gene TRBV6-5 combines with J gene TRBJ1-2; D possibly corresponds to TRBD1 (5 bases). V was shortened by 6 bases and J by 2 bases, with 13 bases between the two germline ends. This CDR3 comprises 14 residues. Germline V gene lookup returns CDR1 MNHEY and CDR2 SVGAGI. In nucleotides, the CDR3 is TGTGCCAGCAGCCCCCGGGCAGGGAACTATGGCTACACCTTC. As protein: CASSPRAGNYGYTF.

The V gene is TRBV2, the J gene TRBJ1-2; 10 bases line up with TRBD1. Germline CDR1 SNHLY, CDR2 FYNNEI. There are 16 residues in the CDR3. V shed 0 bases and J 9 bases; nucleotides not matched to a gene: 10. The CDR3 DNA sequence: TGTGCCAGCAGTGAAGCGCTGGGACAGGGGATCGGTAGCTACACCTTC. Encoded protein: CASSEALGQGIGSYTF.

The chain carries TRBV5-1 and TRBJ2-1; perhaps TRBD2 as D (6 bases). The CDR3 contains 14 residues. Germline V gives CDR1 SGHRS, CDR2 YFSETQ. The V end lost 0 bases, the J end lost 6 bases, and 10 bases lay between the germline ends. The CDR3 loop is CASSLVAEINEQFF. The CDR3 DNA reads as TGCGCCAGCAGCTTGGTAGCGGAAATCAATGAGCAGTTCTTC.